The 21 T cell receptor beta chains reported below all come from one sample, sequenced in a study of vaccination and CD4 T cells after COVID-19. Specified treatment: roughly 10-day PBMC culture with coronavirus spike peptide pools or control peptides (ViraFEST assay). Cultured CD4+ T-cell DNA underwent Oncomine TCR Beta short-read sequencing. TCRdb re-analysed the PCR reads in MiXCR, keeping a single row per CDR3 protein. The sample records just under 20,000 distinct CDR3 sequences, more than 55% being singletons. No cognate antigen is known for these TCRs. The sequenced sample was CD4+ T cells from blood, cultured in vitro. The receptors were gathered from a human donor who had recovered from COVID-19.

This rearrangement joins TRBV5-4 to TRBJ1-1, with D possibly being TRBD1 (5 bases). Between the trimmed V and J ends, which lost 1 base and 4 bases, there was a span of 11 bases. Germline V gene lookup returns CDR1 SGHNT and CDR2 YYREEE (reference sequence). This CDR3 is built from 14 residues. For the CDR3, the DNA is TGTGCCAGCAGCTTGTTGAGGGACTCCACTGAAGCTTTCTTT. It translates to CASSLLRDSTEAFF. Drawing the rest from reference TRBV5-4 and TRBJ1-1, the complete variable domain is ETGVTQSPTHLIKTRGQQVTLRCSSQSGHNTVSWYQQALGQGPQFIFQYYREEENGRGNFPPRFSGLQFPNYSSELNVNALELDDSALYLCASSLLRDSTEAFFGQGTRLTVV.

V and J are TRBV4-2 and TRBJ2-5; weak D call: TRBD2 (7 bases). The V and J ends lost 1 base and 5 bases respectively, with 11 bases between them. From germline, CDR1 is LGHNA and CDR2 YNFKEQ. This CDR3 spans 14 amino acids. The CDR3 loop is CASSQGGGAETQYF. In DNA form, the CDR3 reads TGTGCCAGCAGCCAAGGAGGGGGGGCGGAGACCCAGTACTTC.

This chain connects TRBV20-1 to TRBJ1-3, with D hard to call. Trimming left V 3 bases short and J 2 bases short, with 11 bases between. Looked up from germline, CDR1 is DFQATT and CDR2 is SNEGSKA (reference sequence). The CDR3 contains 14 residues. The CDR3 nucleotides read TGCAGTGCTAGGACCTTAGCCCCTGGAAACACCATATATTTT. This translates into CSARTLAPGNTIYF.

This clonotype was seen a handful of times. This rearrangement joins TRBV7-3 to TRBJ2-3; 10 nucleotides line up with TRBD2. The CDR3 has 16 amino acids. Germline-derived CDR1 and CDR2 are SGHTA and FQGTGA. Trimming cost V 3 bases and J 3 bases; bases outside gene matches: 6. In DNA form, the CDR3 reads TGTGCCAGCAGCTTCTTCGGAGCGGGAGGGACAGATACGCAGTATTTT. Translated: CASSFFGAGGTDTQYF.

The chain uses TRBV24-1 and TRBJ1-5, with 7 bases aligning to TRBD1. V was pared by 8 bases and J by 2 bases, with 2 bases of the junction left unmatched. Germline CDR1 KGHDR, CDR2 SFDVKD. The CDR3 covers 13 residues. The CDR3 DNA sequence: TGTGCCACCAAAGGGGGCGGCAATCAGCCCCAGCATTTT. Translating it yields CATKGGGNQPQHF.

The sample holds a few counts of this clonotype. CDR3 in DNA: TGTGCCACCAGTCTTAGGGTGAGCAATCAGCCCCAGCATTTT. Translated: CATSLRVSNQPQHF. This chain joins TRBV24-1 and TRBJ1-5; D not certain. Deletions cut 6 bases from V and 1 base from J, with 9 bases between. The germline CDR1 and CDR2 sequences are KGHDR and SFDVKD. The CDR3 is 14 residues long.

This clonotype occurred a few times. This chain uses TRBV6-1 with TRBJ2-7; no clear D. This CDR3 spans 12 amino acids. Germline-derived CDR1 and CDR2 are MNHNS and SASEGT. The ends were cut back, 4 bases at V and 0 bases at J, with 4 bases in the middle. The DNA for the CDR3 is TGTGCCAGCAGTGGAATCTCCTACGAGCAGTACTTC. This codes for CASSGISYEQYF.

This clonotype was counted between two and nine times. The J gene is TRBJ1-2, the V gene TRBV6-4, with D possibly being TRBD1 (5 bases). The CDR3 has 17 amino acids. Trimming cost V 4 bases and J 6 bases, with 24 bases left between them. From germline, CDR1 is MRHNA and CDR2 SNTAGT. The CDR3 spells CASSGRGRPLLGHGYTF. The CDR3 DNA is TGTGCCAGCAGTGGGCGGGGCCGCCCCCTTCTAGGACATGGCTACACCTTC.

This clonotype was observed a few times. This chain connects TRBV27 to TRBJ1-1; maybe TRBD1 (6 bases). Trimming pared 6 bases from V and 9 bases from J, leaving 23 bases between. Germline V lookup: CDR1 MNHEY, CDR2 SMNVEV (reference sequence). The CDR3 runs 15 residues. This chain's CDR3 is CASSLFIGQTEKAFF. The CDR3 coding sequence is TGTGCCAGCAGCCTTTTCATCGGACAGACCGAGAAAGCTTTCTTT.

The chain carries TRBV11-1 and TRBJ1-1; possible D gene TRBD1, 5 bases. This CDR3 spans 15 amino acids. The V end lost 0 bases, the J end lost 1 base, and 9 bases lay between the germline ends. Germline V gene lookup returns CDR1 SGHAT and CDR2 FQDESV (reference sequence). CDR3 DNA: TGTGCCAGCAGCTTAGCCGGGACGGGGAACACTGAAGCTTTCTTT. Encoded protein: CASSLAGTGNTEAFF.

The V and J genes are TRBV12-3 or TRBV12-4 and TRBJ1-1; 10 bases align to TRBD1. The CDR3 is 13 amino acids. Trimming cost V 6 bases and J 6 bases; bases outside gene matches: 4. The CDR3 spells CASSRGQGAEAFF. Written as DNA, the CDR3 is TGTGCCAGCAGCCGAGGACAGGGGGCTGAAGCTTTCTTT.

This clonotype was seen a few times. V is TRBV6-1 and J is TRBJ1-1; TRBD1 aligns across 9 bases. V was pared by 5 bases and J by 10 bases, with 8 bases of the junction left unmatched. The CDR3 contains 13 residues. CDR1 is MNHNS, CDR2 SASEGT, per germline. CDR3 sequence: CASSPGQGGRAFF. The DNA for the CDR3 is TGTGCCAGCAGTCCGGGACAGGGAGGGCGAGCTTTCTTT.

V usage is TRBV7-3 and J usage is TRBJ2-7; TRBD2 might be the D (6 bases). This CDR3 is 15 amino acids long. CDR1 SGHTA and CDR2 FQGTGA come from the germline V gene. V was clipped by 5 bases and J by 6 bases, with 20 bases between them. The CDR3 DNA reads as TGTGCCAGCAGCAAAGCACCCGCCAAGGGAGGCGAGCAGTACTTC. Its protein product is CASSKAPAKGGEQYF.

CDR3 DNA sequence: TGCAGTGCTAACCGGGACTTTTACAATGAGCAGTTCTTC. It codes for CSANRDFYNEQFF. The chain joins TRBV20-1 to TRBJ2-1; maybe TRBD2 (6 bases). This CDR3 is 13 amino acids long. Germline lookup yields CDR1 DFQATT and CDR2 SNEGSKA (reference sequence). V was shortened by 4 bases and J by 4 bases, with 11 bases between the two germline ends.

The V call is TRBV7-9, the J call TRBJ1-1; possibly TRBD1 for D (6 bases). CDR1 is SEHNR, CDR2 FQNEAQ, per germline (reference sequence). The V end was cut by 5 bases, the J end by 2 bases, with 12 bases between. This CDR3 region has 14 residues. The CDR3 region has the DNA TGTGCCAGCAGCCGCCGGGACATAAACACTGAAGCTTTCTTT. This gives the protein CASSRRDINTEAFF.

This clonotype has only a few counts. The genes are TRBV20-1 and TRBJ2-7; no clear D. CDR3 length: 14 amino acids. With 3 bases removed from V and 0 bases from J, the gap between germline ends came to 12 bases. The germline V gene has CDR1 DFQATT and CDR2 SNEGSKA (reference sequence). CDR3 DNA sequence: TGCAGTGCTAGGACGACTCTTAGCTCCTACGAGCAGTACTTC. Protein: CSARTTLSSYEQYF.

This clonotype was seen a handful of times. CDR3 bases: TGTGCCAGCGTTAGAGGAGGACAGGGGAACTATGGCTACACCTTC. Translation: CASVRGGQGNYGYTF. The V call is TRBV2, the J call TRBJ1-2; the match to TRBD1 covers 9 bases. The V segment lost 8 bases and the J segment 2 bases; nucleotides outside the gene matches: 9. The CDR3 is 15 residues long. CDR1 and CDR2 (germline): SNHLY, FYNNEI.

CDR3: CASSSSDHGIYGYTF. The CDR3 coding sequence is TGTGCCAGCAGCTCATCGGACCACGGAATCTATGGCTACACCTTC. This rearrangement joins TRBV7-9 to TRBJ1-2; D gene ambiguous. Looked up from germline, CDR1 is SEHNR and CDR2 is FQNEAQ (reference sequence). The V gene lost 4 bases and the J gene lost 4 bases, with 16 bases spanning the gap. The CDR3 has 15 residues. The whole variable domain, filled in from reference TRBV7-9 and TRBJ1-2, reads DTGVSQNPRHKITKRGQNVTFRCDPISEHNRLYWYRQTLGQGPEFLTYFQNEAQLEKSRLLSDRFSAERPKGSFSTLEIQRTEQGDSAMYLCASSSSDHGIYGYTFGSGTRLTVV.

The CDR3 DNA is TGTGCCAGCAGTGAAGCCGGGGGGAGTAATCAGCCCCAGCATTTT. Protein: CASSEAGGSNQPQHF. V gene TRBV25-1 combines with J gene TRBJ1-5; D is possibly TRBD1 (5 bases). Deletions cut 2 bases from V and 4 bases from J, with 12 bases between. The CDR3 spans 15 residues. Germline CDR1 is MGHDK and CDR2 is SYGVNS.

The chain links TRBV12-3 or TRBV12-4 to TRBJ2-1; 9 bases are shared with TRBD1. The CDR3 runs 14 residues. Germline trimming cut 3 bases from V and 5 bases from J; bases unmatched to any gene: 2. CDR3: CASSFGTGNNEQFF. CDR3 DNA sequence: TGTGCCAGCAGTTTTGGGACAGGGAACAATGAGCAGTTCTTC.

V usage is TRBV6-1 and J usage is TRBJ1-1; 7 nucleotides agree with TRBD1. CDR3 length: 14 amino acids. With V trimmed by 10 bases and J by 7 bases, 15 bases remained unmatched. Germline V gene data show CDR1 as MNHNS and CDR2 as SASEGT. The CDR3 nucleotides are TGTGCCACCAATCAGGGGGGGCTGAAAAATGAAGCTTTCTTT. Amino acid sequence: CATNQGGLKNEAFF.